This TCR beta chain was sequenced for a study of control samples from healthy donors and cancer patients (dated by TCRdb to the early 2020s). As concerns this clone: Its antigen is not yet known. Per-nucleotide qualities are absent, and no much larger clonotype sits a single base away.

The method was the immunoSEQ multiplex PCR assay. The table was pulled from immuneACCESS by TCRdb, which kept in-frame rearrangements only. Such tables lose some clones; where checked, under half of the loss comes from unresolved V genes, and the rest has no known cause. This sample has roughly 130,000 clones in its table, and approximately 90% of those were observed once. The ten most abundant clones make up roughly 8.8% of the sample. For CDR1 and CDR2, the germline V gene (reference sequence) lists SGHAT and FQDESV. The germline V end is reduced by 5 bases and the J end by 13 bases; junction bases left unmatched: 6. The CDR3 holds 14 amino acids from the cysteine to the phenylalanine. Only the CDR3 part of the read is kept: 42 bases, read in frame from the first base.

The clonotype was recovered from a young man in good health. The sequenced material came from blood. The V and J segments used are TRBV11-1 and TRBJ2-1, with 15 junctional bases fitting TRBD2. The CDR3 corresponds to CASSPRTSGGAQFF. Read as DNA, the sequence is TGTGCCAGCAGCCCCCGGACTAGCGGGGGGGCCCAGTTCTTC. The reference TRBV11-1 and TRBJ2-1 proteins fill in what lies around the CDR3, so the full variable domain reads EAEVAQSPRYKITEKSQAVAFWCDPISGHATLYWYRQILGQGPELLVQFQDESVVDDSQLPKDRFSAERLKGVDSTLKIQPAELGDSAMYLCASSPRTSGGAQFFGPGTRLTVL.